A single sample gave rise to the 5 T cell receptor beta chains below, sequenced in a study of blood T cell repertoires in COVID-19. Sequenced by immunoSEQ multiplex PCR; TCRdb stores in-frame clones only, minus some. Altogether some 220,000 clones are present, around 80% being singletons, with the ten largest covering about 7%. Sequences were obtained from peripheral blood. The receptors stem from a woman aged 70-85 years with acute or convalescent COVID-19.

The chain has TRBV4-3 and TRBJ1-6, with TRBD1 matching 7 bases. Germline values: CDR1 LGHNA, CDR2 YSLEER. The CDR3 totals 16 residues. The V gene end was trimmed by 1 base and the J gene end by 14 bases; junction bases not matched to a gene: 14. The DNA of the CDR3 is TGCGCCAGCAGCCAAGTCGCCGGGACAGAGGTTACGTCCCTCCACTTT. It yields the protein CASSQVAGTEVTSLHF.

This chain joins TRBV29-1 and TRBJ2-7; TRBD1 matches at 8 bases. V trimming: 6 bases; J trimming: 0 bases; junction bases outside the gene matches: 4. Looked up from germline, CDR1 is SQVTM and CDR2 is ANQGSEA. CDR3 length: 13 amino acids. In nucleotides, the CDR3 is TGCAGCGTAGTTACAGGGGGCTCCTACGAGCAGTACTTC. It codes for CSVVTGGSYEQYF.

This sequence joins TRBV5-8 and TRBJ1-5, with TRBD1 matching over 9 bases. V gave up 4 bases and J gave up 6 bases; unmatched junction bases: 11. The germline V gene encodes CDR1 SGHTS and CDR2 YDEGEE. This CDR3 has 16 residues. Here the CDR3 DNA reads TGTGCCAGCAGCATTCCGGGACAGGGTGTAGGTCAGCCCCAGCATTTT. It is translated as CASSIPGQGVGQPQHF.

This sequence joins TRBV18 and TRBJ1-4; no clear D gene. This CDR3 is 14 amino acids long. Germline loops: CDR1 KGHSH, CDR2 LQKENI. The ends were cut back, 6 bases at V and 4 bases at J, with 12 bases in the middle. The CDR3 coding sequence is TGTGCCAGCTCCAAAGGAGGGAATAATGAAAAACTGTTTTTT. Translation gives CASSKGGNNEKLFF.

The chain recombines TRBV14 with TRBJ2-5; D unclear. Germline CDR1 and CDR2: SGHDN and FVKESK. This CDR3 is built from 16 residues. Trimming shortened V by 0 bases and J by 2 bases, and 13 bases separated the two germline ends. CDR3 in DNA: TGTGCCAGCAGCCAAGATATGATACAGTATCAAGAGACCCAGTACTTC. It translates to CASSQDMIQYQETQYF.